Sequencing of this T cell receptor (beta chain) was carried out in a study of cytomegalovirus exposure and HLA in healthy donors. The CDR3 has 15 amino acids. The V segment lost 6 bases and the J segment 4 bases; nucleotides outside the gene matches: 6. Germline V lookup: CDR1 MNHNS, CDR2 SASEGT. The study, taken as a whole, reports: It was shown in a later analysis that HLA-associated TCR beta chains were more clonally expanded than other, equally common chains. Certain sequence variants were highly shared and formed a cluster, and this cluster was likely a sequencing artifact.

PCR employed 60 Vbeta and 13 Jbeta primers. Method: immunoSEQ multiplex PCR; TCRdb's copy keeps in-frame clones and lacks some. The sample records fewer than 250,000 clones, about nine tenths being singletons. As concerns this clone: Its specificity is not known.

Sequenced: PBMCs. The TCR comes from a boy younger than 10 in good health and CMV-seronegative. The chain employs TRBV6-1 and TRBJ1-5; 10 nucleotides agree with TRBD1. CDR3 loop: CASRWGQGWNQPQHF. The CDR3 region has the DNA TGTGCCAGCAGATGGGGACAGGGGTGGAATCAGCCCCAGCATTTT.